This record concerns one TCR beta chain sequence. What it binds is not known. This sample is drawn from a study of T cells in Graves' hyperthyroidism and ophthalmopathy. Study findings and constraints: Expanded thyroid clonotypes (above 0.001) were mostly also found in blood.

V lost 3 bases and J lost 5; bases outside the gene matches: 6. Germline CDR1 and CDR2: LNHDA and SQIVND (reference sequence). CDR3 length: 14 amino acids. RNA transcripts were the template for amplifying TCR beta CDR3 regions. First-round RT-PCR with HTBI primers amplified the TCR CDR3 region. From the multiplex PCR reads, TCRdb called clonotypes with MiXCR, one entry per CDR3 protein. Of around 500,000 distinct CDR3 sequences in the sample, roughly a sixth were seen once. The rearrangement uses TRBV19 and TRBJ1-1; 7 bases match TRBD1. Material for sequencing was blood. The source of this sequence is a woman aged 25-40 years with Graves' ophthalmopathy. CDR3 nucleotide sequence: TGTGCCAGTAGTATCCGGACAGGAAGAACTGAAGCTTTCTTT. Its protein product is CASSIRTGRTEAFF.